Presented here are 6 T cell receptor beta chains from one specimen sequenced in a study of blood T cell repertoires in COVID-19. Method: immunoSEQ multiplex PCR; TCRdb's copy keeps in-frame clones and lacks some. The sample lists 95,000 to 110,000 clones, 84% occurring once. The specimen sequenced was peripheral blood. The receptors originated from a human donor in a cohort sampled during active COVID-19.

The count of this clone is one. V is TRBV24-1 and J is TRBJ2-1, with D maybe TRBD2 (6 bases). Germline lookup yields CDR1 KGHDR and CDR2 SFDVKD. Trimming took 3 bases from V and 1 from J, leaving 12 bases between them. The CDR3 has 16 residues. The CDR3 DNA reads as TGTGCCACCAGTGATATAAGCGGGCGATCCTACAATGAGCAGTTCTTC. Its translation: CATSDISGRSYNEQFF.

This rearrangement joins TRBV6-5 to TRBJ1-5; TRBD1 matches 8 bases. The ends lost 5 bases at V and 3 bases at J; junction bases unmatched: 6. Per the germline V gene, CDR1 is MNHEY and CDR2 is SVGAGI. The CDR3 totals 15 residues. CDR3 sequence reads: CASSRDRLDNQPQHF. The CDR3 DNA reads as TGTGCCAGCAGTAGGGACAGGTTGGACAATCAGCCCCAGCATTTT.

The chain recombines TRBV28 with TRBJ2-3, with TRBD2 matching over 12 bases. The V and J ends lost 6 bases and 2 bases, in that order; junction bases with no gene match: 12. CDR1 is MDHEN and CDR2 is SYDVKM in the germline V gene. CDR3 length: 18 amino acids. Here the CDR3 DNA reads TGTGCCAGCAGACTTAGGTCGCTAGCGGGAGGGTCCACAGATACGCAGTATTTT. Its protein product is CASRLRSLAGGSTDTQYF.

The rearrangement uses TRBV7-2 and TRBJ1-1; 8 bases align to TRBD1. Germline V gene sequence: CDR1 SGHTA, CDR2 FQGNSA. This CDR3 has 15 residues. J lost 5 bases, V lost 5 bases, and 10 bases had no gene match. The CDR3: CASSGLQGARTEAFF. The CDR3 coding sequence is TGTGCCAGCAGCGGCTTGCAGGGGGCCAGGACTGAAGCTTTCTTT.

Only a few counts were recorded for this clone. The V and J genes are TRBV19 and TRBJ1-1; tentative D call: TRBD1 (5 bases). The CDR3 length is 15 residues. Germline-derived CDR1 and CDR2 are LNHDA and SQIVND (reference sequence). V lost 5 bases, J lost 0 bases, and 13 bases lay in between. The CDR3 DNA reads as TGTGCCAGTAGTGTCCAGGGCATCATGAACACTGAAGCTTTCTTT. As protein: CASSVQGIMNTEAFF.

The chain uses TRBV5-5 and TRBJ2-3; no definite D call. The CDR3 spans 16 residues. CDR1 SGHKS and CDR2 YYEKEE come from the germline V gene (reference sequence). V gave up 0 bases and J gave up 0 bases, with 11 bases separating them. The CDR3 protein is CASSLERLASTDTQYF. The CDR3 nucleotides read TGTGCCAGCAGCTTGGAACGACTCGCTAGCACAGATACGCAGTATTTT.